This is a list of T cell receptor beta chains from one sample in a study of cytomegalovirus exposure and HLA in healthy donors. This table comes from immunoSEQ multiplex PCR, and its TCRdb copy is limited to in-frame clones, with some not included. The sample has under 150,000 clones, almost 80% seen once. What was sequenced was PBMCs. Receptor source: a woman aged 25 to 39 in good health and CMV-seronegative. CDR3s include the opening cysteine and the closing phenylalanine or tryptophan. D genes are given only for firm matches.

V	J	D	length	CDR3
TRBV19	TRBJ1-2	NA	14	CASSIVEGSYGYTF
TRBV5-4	TRBJ2-3	NA	15	CASSLDPIQAHTQYF
TRBV7-3	TRBJ2-1	NA	16	CASSLMVGRGVNEQFF
TRBV5-1	TRBJ1-1	NA	16	CASSLETGATNTEAFF
TRBV14	TRBJ2-5	NA	14	CASSQDQERETQYF
TRBV30	TRBJ1-6	TRBD1	14	CAWNPDRVGSPLHF
TRBV6-5	TRBJ2-1	NA	15	CASRFPGGSYNEQFF
TRBV27	TRBJ1-5	TRBD1	19	CASSLKSLSNRGKGQPQHF
TRBV27	TRBJ2-1	NA	15	CASSLRLVTYNEQFF
TRBV6-4	TRBJ2-2	NA	12	CASSDRSGELFF
TRBV15	TRBJ2-7	TRBD2	16	CATSSGRASGAYEQYF
TRBV18	TRBJ2-7	NA	13	CASSPDSPYEQYF
TRBV7-9	TRBJ1-1	TRBD1	13	CASSWTGNTEAFF
TRBV6-5	TRBJ2-7	NA	13	CASRKEGFGEQYF
TRBV19	TRBJ1-3	NA	15	CASSSTGLSGNTIYF
TRBV2	TRBJ1-2	NA	13	CASRGDINYGYTF
TRBV27	TRBJ2-1	TRBD2	14	CASSSASGSNEQFF
TRBV5-6	TRBJ1-2	NA	14	CASSSRTDLNGYTF
TRBV6-5	TRBJ2-7	NA	13	CASSSQGAGRQYF
TRBV5-1	TRBJ2-1	TRBD2	18	CASSLFGTSGGAMDEQFF
TRBV2	TRBJ1-4	TRBD1	16	CASSATPGQGGEKLFF
TRBV5-1	TRBJ2-2	TRBD1	16	CASSFIQGANTGELFF
TRBV2	TRBJ2-3	TRBD2	16	CASRGIAGGSTDTQYF
TRBV7-2	TRBJ2-7	TRBD2	15	CASSPGTSGLLGQYF
TRBV6-1	TRBJ2-2	TRBD1	14	CASSLRQGTGELFF
TRBV6-5	TRBJ1-5	NA	16	CASSYSMGGGNQPQHF
TRBV29-1	TRBJ1-2	NA	14	CSVEYRGSRYGYTF
TRBV19	TRBJ1-6	TRBD1	18	CASSMTRDRENYNSPLHF
TRBV2	TRBJ1-2	TRBD1	15	CASRITLGQGPGYTF
TRBV27	TRBJ1-4	TRBD1	14	CASRRQGLNEKLFF
TRBV2	TRBJ2-5	NA	14	CASRGRRPGETQYF
TRBV7-8	TRBJ2-2	NA	16	CASSLRSLANTGELFF
TRBV29-1	TRBJ2-3	TRBD1	13	CSVGDRGADTQYF
TRBV9	TRBJ2-2	NA	14	CASSTTVYTGELFF
TRBV5-4	TRBJ1-3	NA	15	CASSFRQTSGNTIYF
TRBV7-2	TRBJ2-2	NA	14	CASSMTVNTGELFF
TRBV5-4	TRBJ1-5	NA	13	CASSLAGGGPKHF
TRBV7-2	TRBJ1-2	NA	16	CASSLLRFLANYGYTF
TRBV15	TRBJ1-2	TRBD1	20	CATSREGEEPGQGSPNGYTF
TRBV5-1	TRBJ2-1	TRBD2	15	CASSLASGGPLEQFF
TRBV5-1	TRBJ2-7	NA	14	CASSLLGHKYEQYF
TRBV30	TRBJ1-2	TRBD1	12	CAWTTGGYGYTF
TRBV7-2	TRBJ1-2	NA	17	CASSLGPETAPGYGYTF
TRBV5-4	TRBJ1-2	TRBD1	12	CASSFDRGGYTF